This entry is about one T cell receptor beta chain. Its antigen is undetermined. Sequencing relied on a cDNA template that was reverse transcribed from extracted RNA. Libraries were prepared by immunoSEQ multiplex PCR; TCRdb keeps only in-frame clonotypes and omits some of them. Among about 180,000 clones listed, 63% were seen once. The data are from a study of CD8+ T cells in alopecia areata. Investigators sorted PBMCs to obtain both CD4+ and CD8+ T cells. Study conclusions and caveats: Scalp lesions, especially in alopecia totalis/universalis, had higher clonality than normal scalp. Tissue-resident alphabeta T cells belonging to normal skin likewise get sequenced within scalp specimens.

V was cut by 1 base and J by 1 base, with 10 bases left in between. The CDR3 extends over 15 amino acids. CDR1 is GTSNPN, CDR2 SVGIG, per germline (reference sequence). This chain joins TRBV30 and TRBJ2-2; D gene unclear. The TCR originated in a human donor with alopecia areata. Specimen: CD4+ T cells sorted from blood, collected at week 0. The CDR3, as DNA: TGTGCCTGGAGTGGACGAGAATTGAACACCGGGGAGCTGTTTTTT. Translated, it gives CAWSGRELNTGELFF.